The clone carrying this TCR beta chain was seen a handful of times. Its antigen remains unknown. The sample comes from a study of beta chain features in type 1 diabetes. Overall study findings and caveats: VDJ junctions from type 1 diabetes patients carried fewer insertions and larger deletions. Type 1 diabetes patients had TCRB CDR3s that were shorter (moderately but significantly so) in all four CD4+ subsets.

V gave up 2 bases and J gave up 13 bases; unmatched junction bases: 10. The CDR3 is 14 amino acids. Germline CDR1 reads KGHSH; CDR2 reads LQKENI. The entirety of the isolated RNA underwent reverse transcription, so expressed TCRB transcripts were sequenced. Clones were sequenced by immunoSEQ multiplex PCR, and TCRdb holds only the in-frame ones, with some missing. The sample has 200,000 to 300,000 clones, approximately 10% seen once. J is TRBJ2-1 and V is TRBV18; TRBD2 agrees at 8 bases. The TCR was taken from a man under 40 with type 1 diabetes. Sequencing was carried out using naive CD4+ T cells from blood. CDR3 amino acids: CASSPVTSGLAQFF. The CDR3, as DNA: TGTGCCAGCTCACCAGTAACTAGCGGCTTAGCCCAGTTCTTC.